The present T cell receptor beta chain was sequenced within a study of radiation and T cells in renal cell carcinoma. General observations from the study: In blood, top tumor clones expanded by 2 weeks, shrinking by 4.

CDR3 length: 14 amino acids. Unmatched junction bases numbered 11, after V lost 11 bases and J lost 3 bases. CDR1 MNHNY and CDR2 SVGAGI come from the germline V gene (reference sequence). The time point was: blood 2 weeks post-SBRT. Treatment described: 15 Gy SBRT to primary tumor, nephrectomy 4 weeks later. The patient's renal cell carcinoma had clear cell pathology. Comments on this clone: The antigen is unknown.

Some clones are missing from TCRdb's copy, which holds only in-frame ones; the method was immunoSEQ multiplex PCR. There are 45,000 to 55,000 clones in the sample; 80% occur only once, and about 28% lies in the top ten. The TCR was taken from a woman in her 70s with renal cell carcinoma. Sequenced here: blood, sampled from a patient whose treatment included radiotherapy and nephrectomy. V gene TRBV6-6 combines with J gene TRBJ2-7, with TRBD1 identical over 9 bases. The CDR3 nucleotides are TGTGCCCCCGCCCGGGACAGGGTCCTCTACGAGCAGTACTTC. It encodes CAPARDRVLYEQYF.